This T cell receptor beta chain appears in the sequencing data of a study of immune evolution from preneoplasia to lung adenocarcinoma. This clone is a singleton in its sample. Assay used: immunoSEQ multiplex PCR; TCRdb lists only in-frame clones, some missing. The sample consists of 3,500 or so clones, approximately 85% of them appearing once. Germline V gives CDR1 MNHNS, CDR2 SASEGT. The germline V and J ends were trimmed by 0 bases and 8 bases, with 20 bases remaining between them. The CDR3 runs to 18 residues. Sequencing was performed on FFPE invasive lung adenocarcinoma tissue. The chain is built from TRBV6-1 and TRBJ1-6, with TRBD1 as a possible D gene (6 bases). The receptor was isolated from a person in their fifties with lung adenocarcinoma. CDR3 sequence: CASSEARTSLPGDSPLHF. For the CDR3, the DNA is TGTGCCAGCAGTGAAGCGAGGACAAGTCTACCAGGGGATTCACCCCTCCACTTT.